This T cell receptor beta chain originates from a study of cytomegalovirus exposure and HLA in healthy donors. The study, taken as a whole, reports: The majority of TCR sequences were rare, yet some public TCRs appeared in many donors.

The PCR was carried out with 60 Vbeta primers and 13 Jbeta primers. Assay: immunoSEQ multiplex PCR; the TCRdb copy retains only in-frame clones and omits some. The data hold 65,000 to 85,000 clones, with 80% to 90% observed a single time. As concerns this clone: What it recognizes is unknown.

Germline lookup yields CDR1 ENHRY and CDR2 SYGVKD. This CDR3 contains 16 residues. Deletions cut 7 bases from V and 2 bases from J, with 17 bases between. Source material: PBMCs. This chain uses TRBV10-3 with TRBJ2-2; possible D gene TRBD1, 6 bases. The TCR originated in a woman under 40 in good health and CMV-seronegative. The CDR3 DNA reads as TGTGCCATCAACAAACGACAGGACTCCAACACCGGGGAGCTGTTTTTT. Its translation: CAINKRQDSNTGELFF.